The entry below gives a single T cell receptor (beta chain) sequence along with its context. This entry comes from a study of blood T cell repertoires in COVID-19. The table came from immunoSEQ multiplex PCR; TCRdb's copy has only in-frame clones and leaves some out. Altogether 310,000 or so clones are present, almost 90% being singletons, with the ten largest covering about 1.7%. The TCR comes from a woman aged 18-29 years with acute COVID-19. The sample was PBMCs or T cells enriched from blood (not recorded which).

CDR3 in amino acids: CASKKTGWAEAFF. CDR3 DNA: TGTGCCAGCAAGAAGACAGGGTGGGCTGAAGCTTTCTTT. V gene TRBV2 combines with J gene TRBJ1-1, with TRBD1 matching over 7 bases. With V trimmed by 7 bases and J by 6 bases, 8 bases remained unmatched. CDR3 length: 13 amino acids. Germline CDR1 and CDR2: SNHLY and FYNNEI.